Each of the 16 T cell receptor beta chains below was sequenced from the same sample in a study of blood T cell repertoires in COVID-19. Only in-frame clones appear in the TCRdb table, and some are missing; sequencing was by immunoSEQ multiplex PCR. The table includes over 40,000 clones, just over 85% detected once. Sequencing input: peripheral blood. These receptors were collected from a man at least 80 years old with acute or convalescent COVID-19.

V usage is TRBV5-1 and J usage is TRBJ2-5; D is unresolved. V lost 0 bases and J lost 5, with 11 bases in between. The germline V gene encodes CDR1 SGHRS and CDR2 YFSETQ. The CDR3 is 14 amino acids. The CDR3 spells CASSLDEILETQYF. CDR3 nucleotide sequence: TGCGCCAGCAGCTTGGACGAAATACTGGAGACCCAGTACTTC. Together with reference TRBV5-1 and TRBJ2-5, the CDR3 gives the full variable domain: KAGVTQTPRYLIKTRGQQVTLSCSPISGHRSVSWYQQTPGQGLQFLFEYFSETQRNKGNFPGRFSGRQFSNSRSEMNVSTLELGDSALYLCASSLDEILETQYFGPGTRLLVL.

V gene TRBV6-2 or TRBV6-3 combines with J gene TRBJ1-2, with unresolved D. Trimming cost V 4 bases and J 8 bases, with 11 bases left between them. The CDR3 length is 12 residues. Germline CDR1 MNHEY, CDR2 SVGEGT. The CDR3 sequence is CASSFGSGGYTF. CDR3 nucleotides: TGTGCCAGCAGTTTTGGGAGTGGAGGCTACACCTTC.

The genes are TRBV14 and TRBJ1-2; 7 bases match TRBD1. From germline, CDR1 is SGHDN and CDR2 FVKESK. The CDR3 is 16 amino acids. V gave up 1 base and J gave up 4 bases; unmatched junction bases: 9. The CDR3 sequence is CASSQGWTGGGYGYTF. CDR3 DNA sequence: TGTGCCAGCAGCCAAGGATGGACAGGAGGAGGCTATGGCTACACCTTC.

The chain recombines TRBV7-9 with TRBJ1-1, with D possibly being TRBD1 (6 bases). Trimming took off 4 bases at V and 0 bases at J, with 12 bases between the two ends. The germline gives CDR1 SEHNR, CDR2 FQNEAQ (reference sequence). The CDR3 loop spans 15 amino acids. The CDR3: CASSSYRVMNTEAFF. CDR3 nucleotides: TGTGCCAGCAGCTCTTACAGGGTGATGAACACTGAAGCTTTCTTT.

This clone has just one count. The chain joins TRBV3-1 (or the pseudogene TRBV3-2) to TRBJ2-3; 13 bases agree with TRBD2. V was clipped by 0 bases and J by 7 bases; unmatched bases: 13. The CDR3 loop spans 19 amino acids. Looked up from germline, CDR1 is LGHDT and CDR2 is YNNKEL (reference sequence). This CDR3 is CASSQEGLAGVFSTYTQYF. CDR3 in DNA: TGTGCCAGCAGCCAAGAAGGACTAGCGGGGGTCTTCTCCACGTATACGCAGTATTTT.

This clone has more than one count but fewer than ten. This chain links TRBV7-9 with TRBJ2-5; 11 bases line up with TRBD2. CDR1 SEHNR and CDR2 FQNEAQ come from the germline V gene (reference sequence). The CDR3 sequence is 13 residues long. V shed 9 bases, J shed 2 bases, and the junction held 2 bases outside the gene matches. The chain's CDR3 is CASGTSGQETQYF. The CDR3 bases are TGTGCCAGTGGGACTAGCGGACAAGAGACCCAGTACTTC.

The V gene is TRBV10-1, the J gene TRBJ2-3, with 7 bases fitting TRBD2. The CDR3 runs 13 residues. From germline, CDR1 is WNHNN and CDR2 SYGVQD (reference sequence). The ends lost 6 bases at V and 8 bases at J; junction bases unmatched: 8. The CDR3 DNA follows: TGCGCCAGCAGCCTGGGGGGGTCGGCTACGCAGTATTTT. Protein product: CASSLGGSATQYF.

The rearrangement joins TRBV15 to TRBJ2-5; a possible D gene is TRBD2 (6 bases). The V and J ends lost 0 bases and 5 bases respectively, with 10 bases between them. CDR1 is LNHNV and CDR2 is YYDKDF in the germline V gene (reference sequence). The CDR3 is 14 residues long. The chain's CDR3 is CATSRDHAGETQYF. The CDR3 bases are TGTGCCACCAGCAGAGACCATGCGGGGGAGACCCAGTACTTC.

V gene TRBV4-3 combines with J gene TRBJ1-3; the match to TRBD1 covers 8 bases. Germline CDR1 is LGHNA and CDR2 is YSLEER. The CDR3 consists of 18 residues. J lost 4 bases, V lost 0 bases, and 11 bases had no gene match. As DNA, the CDR3 is TGCGCCAGCAGCCAAGAGGGTCCGGGACAGGCGATGGGAAACACCATATATTTT. This sequence encodes CASSQEGPGQAMGNTIYF.

This clone has only a few counts. The CDR3 nucleotides are TGTGCCAGCAGCCAAGATCTAAGCCCCCAGGGAAGCGCTGGCTACACCTTC. This gives the protein CASSQDLSPQGSAGYTF. The chain couples TRBV3-1 (or the pseudogene TRBV3-2) to TRBJ1-2; D might be TRBD1 (5 bases). The V gene lost 0 bases and the J gene lost 7 bases, with 21 bases spanning the gap. The germline V gene has CDR1 LGHDT and CDR2 YNNKEL (reference sequence). There are 17 residues in the CDR3.

The chain combines TRBV2 with TRBJ1-5; D unclear. Germline CDR1 reads SNHLY; CDR2 reads FYNNEI. CDR3 length: 13 residues. Trimming removed 3 bases from V and 4 bases from J, with 7 bases in between. In DNA, the CDR3 is TGTGCCAGCAGTGACAGATGGAATCAGCCCCAGCATTTT. It is translated as CASSDRWNQPQHF.

This chain joins TRBV29-1 and TRBJ2-7, with 9 bases matching TRBD1. Germline V gives CDR1 SQVTM, CDR2 ANQGSEA. This CDR3 contains 13 residues. J lost 6 bases, V lost 4 bases, and 7 bases had no gene match. The CDR3 DNA is TGCAGCGTTGGACCGGGACAGGGCGGCGAGCAGTACTTC. This sequence encodes CSVGPGQGGEQYF.

The rearrangement uses TRBV19 and TRBJ2-3, with TRBD2 identical over 16 bases. Germline CDR1 LNHDA, CDR2 SQIVND (reference sequence). The CDR3 loop spans 17 amino acids. With 5 bases clipped from V and 5 bases from J, the junction kept 7 bases outside the gene matches. The CDR3 DNA follows: TGTGCCAGTAGTCTCGGGACTAGCGGGGGGGCCAGAGATACGCAGTATTTT. It is translated as CASSLGTSGGARDTQYF.

The rearrangement uses TRBV7-2 and TRBJ2-7; D gene ambiguous. Trimming removed 2 bases at V and 5 bases at J, with 13 bases between. The CDR3 extends over 14 amino acids. In germline, CDR1 is SGHTA, CDR2 FQGNSA. The CDR3 spells CASSLSVAFDEQYF. DNA of the CDR3: TGTGCCAGCAGCTTATCCGTAGCCTTTGACGAGCAGTACTTC.

The J gene is TRBJ2-3, the V gene TRBV3-1 (or the pseudogene TRBV3-2); 8 bases are a match to TRBD1. This CDR3 contains 15 residues. The J segment lost 0 bases and the V segment lost 7 bases, leaving 6 bases of the junction unmatched. The germline V gene has CDR1 LGHDT and CDR2 YNNKEL (reference sequence). The CDR3 DNA reads TGTGCCAGCACCTCAGGGGGCAGGAGCACAGATACGCAGTATTTT. It encodes CASTSGGRSTDTQYF.

The chain links TRBV7-9 to TRBJ1-5, with D unclear. Germline CDR1 SEHNR, CDR2 FQNEAQ (reference sequence). Trimming left V 5 bases short and J 4 bases short, with 9 bases between. The CDR3 is 13 residues long. The CDR3 bases are TGTGCCAGCAGCGCGAGCAATAATCAGCCCCAGCATTTT. Protein: CASSASNNQPQHF.